Included here is one TCR beta chain sequence, with context. TCRdb keeps only in-frame clones here, not all; method: immunoSEQ multiplex PCR. In the table there are around 76,000 clones, 80% to 90% of which are singletons. This entry belongs to a study of OX40 agonist ivuxolimab in advanced cancers. The receptor was derived from an adult with an advanced solid tumor such as melanoma, head and neck, liver or kidney cancer. Sequenced here: CD4+ or CD8+ T cells sorted from blood, sampled in a trial of the OX40 agonist ivuxolimab.

CDR3 region: CASSRRGDSEAFF. In DNA form, the CDR3 reads TGTGCCAGCAGCAGGAGAGGGGACTCGGAAGCTTTCTTT. The V call is TRBV11-3, the J call TRBJ1-1; the D gene is possibly TRBD1 (5 bases). Germline V gene data show CDR1 as SGHNT and CDR2 as YENEEA. Trimming stripped 5 bases from V and 8 bases from J, with 15 bases between. This CDR3 has 13 amino acids. The entire variable domain, with the rest obtained from reference TRBV11-3 and TRBJ1-1, is as follows: EAGVVQSPRYKIIEKKQPVAFWCNPISGHNTLYWYLQNLGQGPELLIRYENEEAVDDSQLPKDRFSAERLKGVDSTLKIQPAELGDSAVYLCASSRRGDSEAFFGQGTRLTVV.